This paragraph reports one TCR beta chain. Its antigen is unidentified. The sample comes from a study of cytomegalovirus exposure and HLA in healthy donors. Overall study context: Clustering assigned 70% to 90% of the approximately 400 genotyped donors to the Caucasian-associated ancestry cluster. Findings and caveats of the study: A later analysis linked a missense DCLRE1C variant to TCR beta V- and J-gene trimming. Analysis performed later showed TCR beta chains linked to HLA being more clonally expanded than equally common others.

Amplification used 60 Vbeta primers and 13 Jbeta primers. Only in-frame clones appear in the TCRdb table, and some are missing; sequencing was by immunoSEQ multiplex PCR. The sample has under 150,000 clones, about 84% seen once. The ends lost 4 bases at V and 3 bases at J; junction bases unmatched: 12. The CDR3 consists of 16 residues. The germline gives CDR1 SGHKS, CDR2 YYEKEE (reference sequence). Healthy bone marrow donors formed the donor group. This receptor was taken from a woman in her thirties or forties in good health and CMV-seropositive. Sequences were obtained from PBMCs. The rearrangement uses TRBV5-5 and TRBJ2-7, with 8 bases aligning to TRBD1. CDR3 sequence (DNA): TGTGCCAGCAGCCTCACCGCAGGGGGCGTTATCTACGAGCAGTACTTC. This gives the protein CASSLTAGGVIYEQYF.